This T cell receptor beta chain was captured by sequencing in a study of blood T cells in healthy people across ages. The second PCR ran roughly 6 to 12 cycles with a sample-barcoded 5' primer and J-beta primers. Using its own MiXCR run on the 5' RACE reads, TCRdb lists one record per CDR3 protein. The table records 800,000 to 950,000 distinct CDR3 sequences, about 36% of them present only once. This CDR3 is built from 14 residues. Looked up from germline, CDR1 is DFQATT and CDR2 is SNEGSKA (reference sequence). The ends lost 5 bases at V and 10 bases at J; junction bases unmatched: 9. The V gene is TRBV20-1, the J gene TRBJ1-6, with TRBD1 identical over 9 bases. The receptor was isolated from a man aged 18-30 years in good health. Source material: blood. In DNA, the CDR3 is TGCAGTGCTCGGGTCACAGGGGGCAGGTCACCCCTCCACTTT. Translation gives CSARVTGGRSPLHF.